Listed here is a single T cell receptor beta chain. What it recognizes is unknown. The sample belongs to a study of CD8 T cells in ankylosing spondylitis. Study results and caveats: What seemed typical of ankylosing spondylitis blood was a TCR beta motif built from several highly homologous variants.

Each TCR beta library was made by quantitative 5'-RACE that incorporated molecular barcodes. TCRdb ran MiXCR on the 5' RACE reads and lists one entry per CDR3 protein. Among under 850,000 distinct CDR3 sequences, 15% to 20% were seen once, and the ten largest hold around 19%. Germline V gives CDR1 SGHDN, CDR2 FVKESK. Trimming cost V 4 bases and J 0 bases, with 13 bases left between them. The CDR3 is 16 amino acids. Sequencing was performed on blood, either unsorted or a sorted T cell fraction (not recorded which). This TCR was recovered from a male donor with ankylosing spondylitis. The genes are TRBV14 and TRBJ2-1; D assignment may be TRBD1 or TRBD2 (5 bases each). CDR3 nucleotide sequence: TGTGCCAGCAGCCGAATCGAGGGGAGCTCCTACAATGAGCAGTTCTTC. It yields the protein CASSRIEGSSYNEQFF.